The T cell receptor (beta chain) described here comes from a study of blood T cell repertoires in COVID-19. Study-wide background: The United States, Italy and Spain supplied acute and convalescent COVID-19 samples. T cells, B-cell-depleted T cells, or PBMCs supplied cDNA or gDNA.

Living in 24 US areas, the participants were between 18 and 89 years of age. Participants' reported clinical history set cohort assignment. Clones were sequenced by immunoSEQ multiplex PCR, and TCRdb holds only the in-frame ones, with some missing. The table includes roughly 180,000 clones, over 75% detected once. This CDR3 has 11 residues. CDR1 and CDR2 (germline): SQVTM, ANQGSEA. V dropped 4 bases and J dropped 11 bases, with 14 bases sitting between them. This TCR was recovered from a man aged 50 or older who had recovered from COVID-19. The V gene is TRBV29-1, the J gene TRBJ1-2; D unclear. The sequenced sample was PBMCs or T cells enriched from blood (not recorded which). CDR3 DNA sequence: TGCAGCGTTGTAGGCGAGGGTTATTACACCTTC. It yields the protein CSVVGEGYYTF.